This T cell receptor beta chain was observed in a study of beta chain features in type 1 diabetes. Findings and caveats of the study: Type 1 diabetes patients had moderately but significantly shorter TCRB CDR3s in all four CD4+ subsets. Insertions at VDJ junctions were less frequent in type 1 diabetes patients. These patients also deleted more nucleotides at the same junctions. In the patient group, naive, central memory and Treg TCRB repertoires seemed more alike than in the healthy donor group. Any HLA type influence on TCRB rearrangement was left unresolved here.

The CDR3 runs 12 residues. CDR1 is SNHLY, CDR2 FYNNEI, per germline. V lost 9 bases and J 2 bases, leaving 10 bases between the germline ends. Expressed TCRB transcripts were sequenced after all isolated RNA was converted to cDNA. The repertoire was sequenced with immunoSEQ multiplex PCR; TCRdb's copy has only in-frame clones and lacks some. Of approximately 150,000 clones in the sample, more than 10% were seen once. Regarding this clone: The target antigen is unknown.

The V gene is TRBV2, the J gene TRBJ2-5; D gene ambiguous. The clonotype originates from a young man with type 1 diabetes. The sample was central memory CD4+ T cells from blood. The CDR3, as DNA: TGTGCCAGTGGACGGTCACAAGAGACCCAGTACTTC. Amino acid sequence: CASGRSQETQYF.